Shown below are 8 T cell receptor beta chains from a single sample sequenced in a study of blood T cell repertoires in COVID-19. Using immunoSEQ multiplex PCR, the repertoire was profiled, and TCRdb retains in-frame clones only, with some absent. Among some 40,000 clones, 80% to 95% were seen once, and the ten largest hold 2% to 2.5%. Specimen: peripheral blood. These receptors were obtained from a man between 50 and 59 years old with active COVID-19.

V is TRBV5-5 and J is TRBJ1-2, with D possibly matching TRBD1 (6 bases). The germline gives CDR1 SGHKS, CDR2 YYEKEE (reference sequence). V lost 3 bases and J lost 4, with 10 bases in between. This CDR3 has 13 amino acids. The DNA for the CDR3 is TGTGCCAGCAGCTCCAGGGGAGCCTATGGCTACACCTTC. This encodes CASSSRGAYGYTF. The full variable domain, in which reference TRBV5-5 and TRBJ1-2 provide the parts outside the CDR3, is DAGVTQSPTHLIKTRGQQVTLRCSPISGHKSVSWYQQVLGQGPQFIFQYYEKEERGRGNFPDRFSARQFPNYSSELNVNALLLGDSALYLCASSSRGAYGYTFGSGTRLTVV.

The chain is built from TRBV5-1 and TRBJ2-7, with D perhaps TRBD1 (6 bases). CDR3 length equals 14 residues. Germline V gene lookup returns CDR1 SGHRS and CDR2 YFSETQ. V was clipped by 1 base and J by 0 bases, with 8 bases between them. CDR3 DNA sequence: TGCGCCAGCAGCTTGACACAGGGCTCCTACGAGCAGTACTTC. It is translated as CASSLTQGSYEQYF.

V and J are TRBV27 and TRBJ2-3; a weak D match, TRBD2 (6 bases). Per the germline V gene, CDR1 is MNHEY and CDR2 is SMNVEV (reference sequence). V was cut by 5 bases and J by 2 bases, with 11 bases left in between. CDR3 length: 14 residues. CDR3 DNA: TGTGCCAGCAGTCGAACTAGCCTCACAGATACGCAGTATTTT. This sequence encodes CASSRTSLTDTQYF.

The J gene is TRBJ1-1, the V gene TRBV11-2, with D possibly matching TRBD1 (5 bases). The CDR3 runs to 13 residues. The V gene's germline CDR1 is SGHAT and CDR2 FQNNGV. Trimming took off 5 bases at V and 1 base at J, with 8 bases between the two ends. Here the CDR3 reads CASSLTENTEAFF. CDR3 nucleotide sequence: TGTGCCAGCAGCCTGACAGAGAACACTGAAGCTTTCTTT.

The CDR3 nucleotides are TGTGCCAGCAGCCCTTGGCGGGACTTCGGGGAGCTGTTTTTT. Translation gives CASSPWRDFGELFF. J is TRBJ2-2 and V is TRBV3-1 (or the pseudogene TRBV3-2), with D possibly matching TRBD2 (6 bases). The germline CDR1 and CDR2 sequences are LGHDT and YNNKEL (reference sequence). The CDR3 contains 14 residues. The V end was cut by 4 bases, the J end by 7 bases, with 13 bases between.

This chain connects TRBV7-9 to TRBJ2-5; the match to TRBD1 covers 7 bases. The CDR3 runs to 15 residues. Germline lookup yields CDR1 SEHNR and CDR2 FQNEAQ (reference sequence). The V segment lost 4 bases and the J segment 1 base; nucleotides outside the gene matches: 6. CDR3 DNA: TGTGCCAGCAGCTCAGGACAGGCGATCCAAGAGACCCAGTACTTC. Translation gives CASSSGQAIQETQYF.

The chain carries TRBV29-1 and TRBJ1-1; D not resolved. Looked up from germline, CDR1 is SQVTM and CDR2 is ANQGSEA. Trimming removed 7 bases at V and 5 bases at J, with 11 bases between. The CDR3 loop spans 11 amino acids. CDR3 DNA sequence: TGCAGCGAGGGTGAGGAGACTGAAGCTTTCTTT. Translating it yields CSEGEETEAFF. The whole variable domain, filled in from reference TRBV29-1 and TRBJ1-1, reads SAVISQKPSRDICQRGTSLTIQCQVDSQVTMMFWYRQQPGQSLTLIATANQGSEATYESGFVIDKFPISRPNLTFSTLTVSNMSPEDSSIYLCSEGEETEAFFGQGTRLTVV.

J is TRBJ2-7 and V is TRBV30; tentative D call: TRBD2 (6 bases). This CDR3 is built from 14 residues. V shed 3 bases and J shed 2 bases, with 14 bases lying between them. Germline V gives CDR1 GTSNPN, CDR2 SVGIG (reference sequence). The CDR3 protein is CAWSLGTHTYEQYF. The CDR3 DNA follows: TGTGCCTGGAGCCTCGGGACTCATACCTACGAGCAGTACTTC. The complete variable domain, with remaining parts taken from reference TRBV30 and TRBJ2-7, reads SQTIHQWPATLVQPVGSPLSLECTVEGTSNPNLYWYRQAAGRGLQLLFYSVGIGQISSEVPQNLSASRPQDRQFILSSKKLLLSDSGFYLCAWSLGTHTYEQYFGPGTRLTVT.